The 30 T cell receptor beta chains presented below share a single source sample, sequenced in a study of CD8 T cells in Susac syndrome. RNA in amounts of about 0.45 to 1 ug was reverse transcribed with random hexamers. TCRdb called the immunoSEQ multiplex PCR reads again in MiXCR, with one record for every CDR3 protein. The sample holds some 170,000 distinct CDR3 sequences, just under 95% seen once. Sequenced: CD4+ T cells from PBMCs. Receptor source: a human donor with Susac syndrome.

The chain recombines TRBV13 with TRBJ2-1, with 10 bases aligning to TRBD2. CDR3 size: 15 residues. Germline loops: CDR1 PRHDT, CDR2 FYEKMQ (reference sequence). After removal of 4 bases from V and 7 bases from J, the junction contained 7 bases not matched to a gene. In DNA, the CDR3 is TGTGCCAGCAGCTCCCCTGCTAGCGGGAGAAATGAGCAGTTCTTC. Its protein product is CASSSPASGRNEQFF.

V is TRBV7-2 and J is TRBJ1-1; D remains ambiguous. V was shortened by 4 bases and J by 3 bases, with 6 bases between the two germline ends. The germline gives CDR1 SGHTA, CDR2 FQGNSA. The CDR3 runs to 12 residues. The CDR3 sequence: CASSWEHTEAFF. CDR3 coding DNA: TGTGCCAGCAGCTGGGAGCACACTGAAGCTTTCTTT.

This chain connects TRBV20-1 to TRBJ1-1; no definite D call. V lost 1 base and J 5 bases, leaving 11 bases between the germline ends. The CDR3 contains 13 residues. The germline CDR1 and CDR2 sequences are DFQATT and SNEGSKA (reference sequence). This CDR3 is CSARVAWSTEAFF. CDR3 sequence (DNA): TGCAGTGCTAGAGTGGCATGGTCGACTGAAGCTTTCTTT.

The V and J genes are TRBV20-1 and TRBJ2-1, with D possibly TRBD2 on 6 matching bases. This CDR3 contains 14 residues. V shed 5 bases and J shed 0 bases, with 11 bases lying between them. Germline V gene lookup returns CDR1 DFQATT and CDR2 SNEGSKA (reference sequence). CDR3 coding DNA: TGCAGTGCTTGGGACTTCAGCTCCTACAATGAGCAGTTCTTC. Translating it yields CSAWDFSSYNEQFF.

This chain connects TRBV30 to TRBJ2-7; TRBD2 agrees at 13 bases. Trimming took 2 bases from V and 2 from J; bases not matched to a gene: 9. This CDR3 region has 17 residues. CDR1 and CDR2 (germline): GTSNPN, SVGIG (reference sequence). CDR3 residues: CAWSSTSGRAAPYEQYF. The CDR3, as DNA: TGTGCCTGGAGTAGTACTAGCGGGAGGGCGGCTCCCTACGAGCAGTACTTC.

The CDR3 DNA follows: TGCGCCAGCAGCCACCCGTCGGACAGGGTGTCCTACAATGAGCAGTTCTTC. Its protein is CASSHPSDRVSYNEQFF. The chain employs TRBV5-1 and TRBJ2-1; 8 nucleotides agree with TRBD1. The trim removed 4 bases at V and 1 base at J, leaving 10 bases unmatched. The CDR3 is made up of 17 amino acids. The germline V gene encodes CDR1 SGHRS and CDR2 YFSETQ. The full variable domain, in which reference TRBV5-1 and TRBJ2-1 provide the parts outside the CDR3, is KAGVTQTPRYLIKTRGQQVTLSCSPISGHRSVSWYQQTPGQGLQFLFEYFSETQRNKGNFPGRFSGRQFSNSRSEMNVSTLELGDSALYLCASSHPSDRVSYNEQFFGPGTRLTVL.

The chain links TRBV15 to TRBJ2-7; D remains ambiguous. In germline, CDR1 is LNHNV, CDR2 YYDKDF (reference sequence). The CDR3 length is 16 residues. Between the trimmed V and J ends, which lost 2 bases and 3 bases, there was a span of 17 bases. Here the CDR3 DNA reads TGTGCCACCAGCAGACTCAGATCCCCGACGATCTACGAGCAGTACTTC. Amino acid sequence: CATSRLRSPTIYEQYF.

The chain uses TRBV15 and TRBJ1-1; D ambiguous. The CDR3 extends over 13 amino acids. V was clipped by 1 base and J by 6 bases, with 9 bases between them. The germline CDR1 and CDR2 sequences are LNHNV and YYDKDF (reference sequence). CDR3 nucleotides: TGTGCCACCAGCAGAGCTGGGGTTGCTGAAGCTTTCTTT. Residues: CATSRAGVAEAFF. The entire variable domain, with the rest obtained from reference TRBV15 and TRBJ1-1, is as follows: DAMVIQNPRYQVTQFGKPVTLSCSQTLNHNVMYWYQQKSSQAPKLLFHYYDKDFNNEADTPDNFQSRRPNTSFCFLDIRSPGLGDTAMYLCATSRAGVAEAFFGQGTRLTVV.

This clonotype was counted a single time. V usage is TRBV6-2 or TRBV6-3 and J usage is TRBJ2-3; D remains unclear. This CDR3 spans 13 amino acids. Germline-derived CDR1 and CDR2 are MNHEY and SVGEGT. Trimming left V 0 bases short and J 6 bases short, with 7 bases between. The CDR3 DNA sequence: TGTGCCAGCAGTTACTCGAGTTGGGATACGCAGTATTTT. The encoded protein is CASSYSSWDTQYF.

Here the CDR3 DNA reads TGCAGTGCCCCTGGGACAGACAACTTTCTCTATGGCTACACCTTC. This translates into CSAPGTDNFLYGYTF. The genes are TRBV20-1 and TRBJ1-2; 7 bases are shared with TRBD1. The CDR3 is 15 residues long. V gave up 6 bases and J gave up 4 bases; unmatched junction bases: 14. Germline V CDR1 and CDR2: DFQATT, SNEGSKA (reference sequence).

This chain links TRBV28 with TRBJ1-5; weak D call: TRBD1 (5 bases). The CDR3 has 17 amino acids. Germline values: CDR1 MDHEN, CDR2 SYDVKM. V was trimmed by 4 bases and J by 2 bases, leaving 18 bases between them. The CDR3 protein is CASSSWGGPVGNQPQHF. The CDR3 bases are TGTGCCAGCAGTTCATGGGGGGGACCGGTGGGCAATCAGCCCCAGCATTTT.

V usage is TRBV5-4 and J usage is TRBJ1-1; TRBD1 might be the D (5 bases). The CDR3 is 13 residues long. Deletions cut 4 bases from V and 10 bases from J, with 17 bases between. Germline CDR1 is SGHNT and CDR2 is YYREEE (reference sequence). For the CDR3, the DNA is TGTGCCAGCAGCGTGAAAGGGTCAGGGACAGCTTTCTTT. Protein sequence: CASSVKGSGTAFF.

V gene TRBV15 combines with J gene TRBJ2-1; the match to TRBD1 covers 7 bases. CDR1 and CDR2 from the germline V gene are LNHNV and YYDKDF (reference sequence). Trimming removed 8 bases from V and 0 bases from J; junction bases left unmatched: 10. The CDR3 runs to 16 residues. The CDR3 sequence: CATHGSGQSSYNEQFF. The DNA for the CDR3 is TGTGCCACCCACGGCTCGGGACAGAGCTCCTACAATGAGCAGTTCTTC. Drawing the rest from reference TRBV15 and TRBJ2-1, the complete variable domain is DAMVIQNPRYQVTQFGKPVTLSCSQTLNHNVMYWYQQKSSQAPKLLFHYYDKDFNNEADTPDNFQSRRPNTSFCFLDIRSPGLGDTAMYLCATHGSGQSSYNEQFFGPGTRLTVL.

The CDR3 DNA sequence: TGCAGCGTTCGCTTAGGGGGTGAAGTAAACACCGGGGAGCTGTTTTTT. Translating it yields CSVRLGGEVNTGELFF. The genes are TRBV29-1 and TRBJ2-2; D is possibly TRBD1 (6 bases). V lost 5 bases and J 2 bases, leaving 18 bases between the germline ends. Looked up from germline, CDR1 is SQVTM and CDR2 is ANQGSEA. The CDR3 runs to 16 residues.

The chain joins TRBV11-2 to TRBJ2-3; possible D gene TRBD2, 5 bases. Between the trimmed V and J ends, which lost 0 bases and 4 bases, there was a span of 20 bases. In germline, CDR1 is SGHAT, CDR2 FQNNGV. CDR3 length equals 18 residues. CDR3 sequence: CASSLDEHGLAAADTQYF. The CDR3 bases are TGTGCCAGCAGCTTAGATGAGCACGGGCTAGCCGCCGCAGATACGCAGTATTTT.

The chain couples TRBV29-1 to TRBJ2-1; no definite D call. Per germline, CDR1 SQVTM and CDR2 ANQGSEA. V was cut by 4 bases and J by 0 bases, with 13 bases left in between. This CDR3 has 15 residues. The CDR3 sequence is CSVGYGPSSYNEQFF. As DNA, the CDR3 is TGCAGCGTTGGATACGGTCCGAGCTCCTACAATGAGCAGTTCTTC.

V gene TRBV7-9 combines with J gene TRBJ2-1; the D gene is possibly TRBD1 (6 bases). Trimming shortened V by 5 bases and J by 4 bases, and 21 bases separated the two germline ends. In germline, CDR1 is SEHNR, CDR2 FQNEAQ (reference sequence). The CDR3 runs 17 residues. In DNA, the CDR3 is TGTGCCAGCAGCCAAACAGGGAACATATTACAATACAATGAGCAGTTCTTC. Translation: CASSQTGNILQYNEQFF.

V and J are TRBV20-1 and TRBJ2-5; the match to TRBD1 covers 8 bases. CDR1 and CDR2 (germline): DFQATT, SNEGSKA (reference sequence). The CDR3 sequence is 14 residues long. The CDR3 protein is CRAFGWTGRETQYF. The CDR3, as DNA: TGCAGGGCTTTTGGATGGACAGGGCGTGAGACCCAGTACTTC.

In nucleotides, the CDR3 is TGTGCCAGCAGCTATGCACGGGGCACTGAAGCTTTCTTT. Translation gives CASSYARGTEAFF. The J gene is TRBJ1-1, the V gene TRBV7-3; D gene unclear. In germline, CDR1 is SGHTA, CDR2 FQGTGA. The CDR3 has 13 residues. Trimming took off 4 bases at V and 4 bases at J, with 10 bases between the two ends.

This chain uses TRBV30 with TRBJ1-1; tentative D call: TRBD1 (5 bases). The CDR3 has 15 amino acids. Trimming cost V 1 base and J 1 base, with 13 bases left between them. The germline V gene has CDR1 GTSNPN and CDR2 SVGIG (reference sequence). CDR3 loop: CAWSGIGTWNTEAFF. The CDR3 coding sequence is TGTGCCTGGAGTGGTATCGGGACCTGGAACACTGAAGCTTTCTTT.

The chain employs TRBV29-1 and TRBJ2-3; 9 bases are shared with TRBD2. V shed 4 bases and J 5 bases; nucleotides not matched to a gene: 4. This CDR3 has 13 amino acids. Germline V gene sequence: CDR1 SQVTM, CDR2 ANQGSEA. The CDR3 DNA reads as TGCAGCGTTGGACTAGCGGTACAAGATACGCAGTATTTT. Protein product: CSVGLAVQDTQYF.

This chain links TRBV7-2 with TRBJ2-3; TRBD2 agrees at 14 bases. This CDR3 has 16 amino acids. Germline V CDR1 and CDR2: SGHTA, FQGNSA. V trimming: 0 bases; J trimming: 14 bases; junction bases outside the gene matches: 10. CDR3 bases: TGTGCCAGCAGCTTAGCCCCGGGACTAGCGGGAGAGTCGGCGTATTTT. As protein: CASSLAPGLAGESAYF.

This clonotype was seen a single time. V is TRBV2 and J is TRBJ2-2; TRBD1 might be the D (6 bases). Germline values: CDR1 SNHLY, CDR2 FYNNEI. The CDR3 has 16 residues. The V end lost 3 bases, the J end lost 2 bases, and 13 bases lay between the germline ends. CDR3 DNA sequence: TGTGCCAGCAGTGATTGGCAGGGGATTAACACCGGGGAGCTGTTTTTT. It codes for CASSDWQGINTGELFF.

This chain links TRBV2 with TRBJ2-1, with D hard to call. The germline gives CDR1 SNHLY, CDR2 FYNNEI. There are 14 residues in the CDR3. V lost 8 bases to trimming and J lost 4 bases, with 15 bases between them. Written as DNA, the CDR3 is TGTGCCAGCGTACAGACGCAGGCTTACAATGAGCAGTTCTTC. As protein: CASVQTQAYNEQFF.

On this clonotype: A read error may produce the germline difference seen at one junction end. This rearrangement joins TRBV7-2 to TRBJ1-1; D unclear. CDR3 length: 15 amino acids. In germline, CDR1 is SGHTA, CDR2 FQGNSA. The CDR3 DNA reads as TGTGCCAGCAGCCCAGGACCAGCGGGGAACACTGAAGCCTTCTTT. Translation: CASSPGPAGNTEAFF.

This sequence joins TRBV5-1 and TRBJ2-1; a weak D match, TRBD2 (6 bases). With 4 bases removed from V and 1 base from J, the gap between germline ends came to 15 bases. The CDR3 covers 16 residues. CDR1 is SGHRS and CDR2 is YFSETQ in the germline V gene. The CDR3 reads CASSPLGTSSYNEQFF. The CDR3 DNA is TGCGCCAGCAGCCCCCTAGGGACTTCATCCTACAATGAGCAGTTCTTC.

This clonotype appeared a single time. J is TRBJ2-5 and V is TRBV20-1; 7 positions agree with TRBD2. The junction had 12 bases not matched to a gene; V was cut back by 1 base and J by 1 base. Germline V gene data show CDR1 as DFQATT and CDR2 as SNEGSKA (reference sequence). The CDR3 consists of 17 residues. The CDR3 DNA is TGCAGTGCTAGAGTCTTTGGGACTACGAACCTCCAAGAGACCCAGTACTTC. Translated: CSARVFGTTNLQETQYF.

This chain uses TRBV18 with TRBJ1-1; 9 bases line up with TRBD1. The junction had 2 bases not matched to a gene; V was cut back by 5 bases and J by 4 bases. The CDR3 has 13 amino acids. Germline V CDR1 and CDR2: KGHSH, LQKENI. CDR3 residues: CASSEQGATEAFF. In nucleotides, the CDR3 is TGTGCCAGCTCAGAACAGGGGGCCACTGAAGCTTTCTTT.

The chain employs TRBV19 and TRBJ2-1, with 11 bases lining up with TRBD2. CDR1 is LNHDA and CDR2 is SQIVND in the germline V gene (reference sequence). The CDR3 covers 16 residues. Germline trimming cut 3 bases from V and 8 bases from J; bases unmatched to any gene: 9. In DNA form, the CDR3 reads TGTGCCAGTAGTATCGCTACTAGCGGGAGTCGGGATGAGCAGTTCTTC. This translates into CASSIATSGSRDEQFF.

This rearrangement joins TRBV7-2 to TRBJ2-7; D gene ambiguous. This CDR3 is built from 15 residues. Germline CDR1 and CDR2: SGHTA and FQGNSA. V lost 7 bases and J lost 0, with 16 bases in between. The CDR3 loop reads CASTENSQSSYEQYF. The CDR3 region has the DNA TGTGCCAGCACAGAGAACAGCCAGAGCTCCTACGAGCAGTACTTC.